This T cell receptor (beta chain) was recorded in a study of T cells in localized non-small cell lung cancer. General study findings and limits: A median of about 54 of the top 100 tumor clones appeared in adjacent lung, which was paired and uninvolved.

Assay: immunoSEQ multiplex PCR; the TCRdb copy retains only in-frame clones and omits some. The table lists roughly 20,000 clones, 75% to 85% of them singletons. This clone was counted a single time. The antigen is undetermined. Sequenced here: peripheral blood, sampled before any cancer treatment. The source of this sequence is a man aged 35-69 years with stage I lung adenocarcinoma.

In DNA form, the CDR3 reads TGTGCCAGCAGTGAATCCCGCCGGGGGCCCCAAGAGACCCAGTACTTC. This encodes CASSESRRGPQETQYF. The chain links TRBV25-1 to TRBJ2-5; TRBD1 or TRBD2 may be the D gene (6 bases each). V was pared by 1 base and J by 1 base, with 13 bases between. The CDR3 sequence is 16 residues long. CDR1 is MGHDK, CDR2 SYGVNS, per germline.